This record covers a single TCR beta chain. Only one count was recorded for this clone. Its antigen specificity is not known. Within one base of it there is no much larger clone, and no base qualities were kept. The record originates from a study of blood T cell repertoires in COVID-19 (dated by TCRdb to about 2020). A note on the overall study: Collaborator samples came from the United States, Italy and Spain and covered acute and convalescent phases of COVID-19. A de-identified subject ID, COVID-19 status, age in years and sex were almost always included in the sample metadata. A freely available public database, intended as a resource for researchers studying the immune response to SARS-CoV-2, is where the repertoires were released. The dataset comprised deeply sampled blood TCRbeta repertoires from subjects exposed to, actively infected with, or recovered from COVID-19. HLA class I and class II types, where available, came from metadata supplied by the sample provider rather than from assay-based typing. The prospective study material was composed of cDNA or gDNA derived from T cells, B-cell-depleted T cells, or PBMCs. The samples were drawn from the first 160 participants of the ongoing ImmuneRACE study and from some 1,300 subjects provided by 6 global collaborators.

The immunoSEQ Assay, a bias-controlled multiplex PCR, was used to amplify TCRbeta CDR3 regions from genomic DNA. The original pipeline was this. The number of nucleated cells in each sample was estimated from the amplification of reference gene primers within the assay. Sequence reads were collapsed and filtered to measure the absolute abundance of every unique TCRbeta CDR3 rearrangement. For each sample, productive Simpson clonality was calculated as the square root of Simpson's diversity index across productive rearrangements. Held by TCRdb, this immuneACCESS table contains in-frame sequences only and omits some clones. Under half of the omission traces to an unresolved V gene where checked; the cause of the rest is unknown. V and J calls and clone size are given by that table; D and trimming were obtained from the DNA. The sample table shows roughly 200,000 clones, and roughly 82% are seen once. Jointly, the top ten make up about 7.8% of the sample.

At one collaborating source in Seattle, patients were enrolled during active infection and were followed longitudinally through the course of disease. Whole blood was collected in K2EDTA tubes by collaborating institutions according to the institutions' own protocols. For TCRbeta analysis, collaborators shipped samples in one of three forms: frozen whole blood, isolated PBMCs, or DNA extracted from either of those sample types. Paper-wide results and their limitations: The quantity of clinical and demographic metadata differed by source and by participant and was supplied without curation.

Sequencing was carried out using peripheral blood. The sequence was collected from a woman aged 60-70 years with COVID-19, enrolled during active disease.

The nucleotide sequence reads as follows: TGTGCCACCAGCAGGGGCATACAGGGGAATGAAAAACTGTTTTTT. Its coded protein is CATSRGIQGNEKLFF. The V and J segments used are TRBV15 and TRBJ1-4, and TRBD1 matches 7 of the central bases. The germline V gene encodes CDR1 LNHNV and CDR2 YYDKDF (reference sequence). Trimming takes 3 bases off V and 5 bases off J; junction bases not matched to a gene: 6. The CDR3, cysteine through phenylalanine, is 15 amino acids long. The sequence is cut down to CDR3 DNA, 45 bases in frame from base 1.